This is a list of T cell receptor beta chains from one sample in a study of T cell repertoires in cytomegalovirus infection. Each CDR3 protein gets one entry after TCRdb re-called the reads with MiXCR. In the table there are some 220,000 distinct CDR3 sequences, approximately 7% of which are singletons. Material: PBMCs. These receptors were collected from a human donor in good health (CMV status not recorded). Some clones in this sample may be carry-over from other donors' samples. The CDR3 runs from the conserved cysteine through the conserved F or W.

CDR3: CASRFGHFDPYEQYF
length: 15
V: TRBV7-2

CDR3: CSAAQTSGGDEQYF
length: 14
V: TRBV20-1

CDR3: CASSLAPTATRTDTQYF
length: 17
V: TRBV7-2

CDR3: CASSLWTGGASREQYF
length: 16
V: TRBV7-6

CDR3: CASRLQQETQYF
length: 12
V: TRBV12-3/TRBV12-4

CDR3: CASTSPQGMNTEAFF
length: 15
V: TRBV28

CDR3: CASSQVVGRNSPLHF
length: 15
V: TRBV4-1

CDR3: CASSLLATTDTQYF
length: 14
V: TRBV6-6

CDR3: CASRRGGSNQPQHF
length: 14
V: TRBV2

CDR3: CATSDASGTSGGQETQYF
length: 18
V: TRBV24-1

CDR3: CASSLGGDTEKLFF
length: 14
V: TRBV7-9

CDR3: CASSQYGHTGELFF
length: 14
V: TRBV3-1

CDR3: CASLAGGRNSPLHF
length: 14
V: TRBV2